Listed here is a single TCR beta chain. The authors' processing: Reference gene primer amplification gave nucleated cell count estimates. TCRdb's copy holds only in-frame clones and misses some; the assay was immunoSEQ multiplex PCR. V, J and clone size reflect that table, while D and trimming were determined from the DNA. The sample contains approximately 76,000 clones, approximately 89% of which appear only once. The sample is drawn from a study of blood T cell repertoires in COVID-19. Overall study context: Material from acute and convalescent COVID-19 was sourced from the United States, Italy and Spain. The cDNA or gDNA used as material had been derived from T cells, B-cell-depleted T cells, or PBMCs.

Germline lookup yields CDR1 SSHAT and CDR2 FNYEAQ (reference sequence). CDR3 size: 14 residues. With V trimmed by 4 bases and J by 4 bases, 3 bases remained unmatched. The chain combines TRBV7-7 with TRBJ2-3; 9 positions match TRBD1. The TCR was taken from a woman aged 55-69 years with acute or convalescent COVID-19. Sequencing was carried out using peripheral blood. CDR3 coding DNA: TGTGCCAGCAGCTCGGGACAGGGAGCAGATACGCAGTATTTT. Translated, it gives CASSSGQGADTQYF.